This TCR beta chain comes out of a study of shared clonotypes between healthy human individuals. The study, taken as a whole, reports: The study drew on few donors, limiting represented genetic and exposure-history diversity. Researchers sampled only blood; tissue repertoires likely differ.

V lost 4 bases, J lost 6 bases, and 0 bases stayed unmatched. Germline V lookup: CDR1 SGHTA, CDR2 FQGNSA. This CDR3 spans 13 amino acids. Some 30,000 T cell genomes (roughly 190 ng DNA) went into each sorted-subset replicate. Some clones are missing from TCRdb's copy, which holds only in-frame ones; the method was immunoSEQ multiplex PCR. Of hundreds of thousands of clones in the sample, about 97% were seen once. Of note for this clone: What it recognizes is unknown.

The receptor was isolated from a woman aged 25 to 45 in good health. Sequencing input: naive CD4+ T cells sorted from blood. The subset here: CD45RA+ positively selected. The chain employs TRBV7-2 and TRBJ2-7; 13 bases are shared with TRBD2. CDR3 coding DNA: TGTGCCAGCAGCTGGACTAGCGGGAGCGAGCAGTACTTC. Protein sequence: CASSWTSGSEQYF.